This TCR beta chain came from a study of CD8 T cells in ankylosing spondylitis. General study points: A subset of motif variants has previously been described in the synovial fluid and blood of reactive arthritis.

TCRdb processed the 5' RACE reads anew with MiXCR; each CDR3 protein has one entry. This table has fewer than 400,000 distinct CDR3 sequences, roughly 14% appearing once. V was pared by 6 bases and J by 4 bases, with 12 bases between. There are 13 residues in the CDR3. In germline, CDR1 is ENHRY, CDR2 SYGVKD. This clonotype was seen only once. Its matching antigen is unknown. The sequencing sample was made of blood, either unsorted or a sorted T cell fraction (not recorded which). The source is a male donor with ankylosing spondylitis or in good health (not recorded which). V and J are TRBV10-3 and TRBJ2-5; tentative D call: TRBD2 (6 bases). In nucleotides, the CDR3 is TGTGCCATCAGCCTCCCCGGGGGAGAGACCCAGTACTTC. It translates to CAISLPGGETQYF.